This passage covers 27 T cell receptor beta chains from one sample sequenced in a study of blood T cell repertoires in COVID-19. Data came from immunoSEQ multiplex PCR; TCRdb stores just in-frame clones and leaves some out. The table includes 350,000 to 400,000 clones, roughly nine tenths detected once. Sequenced sample: PBMCs or T cells enriched from blood (not recorded which). These receptors came from a middle-aged woman who had been exposed to COVID-19.

This chain uses TRBV20-1 with TRBJ2-1; D is possibly TRBD2 (6 bases). Germline CDR1 and CDR2: DFQATT and SNEGSKA (reference sequence). This CDR3 has 11 residues. Between the trimmed V and J ends, which lost 2 bases and 10 bases, there was a span of 9 bases. CDR3: CSARLAKEQFF. The CDR3 nucleotides are TGCAGTGCTAGACTAGCGAAGGAGCAGTTCTTC.

CDR3 bases: TGCAGTGCTAGTCTATCCGGGACTAAAAAGTTGCCCTCCTACAATGAGCAGTTCTTC. It translates to CSASLSGTKKLPSYNEQFF. V usage is TRBV20-1 and J usage is TRBJ2-1; 7 bases agree with TRBD2. The V and J ends lost 3 bases and 0 bases, in that order; junction bases with no gene match: 17. Germline-derived CDR1 and CDR2 are DFQATT and SNEGSKA (reference sequence). This CDR3 spans 19 amino acids.

The chain carries TRBV9 and TRBJ1-6; D gene unclear. The germline V gene has CDR1 SGDLS and CDR2 YYNGEE. V was clipped by 2 bases and J by 3 bases, with 6 bases between them. There are 14 residues in the CDR3. The CDR3 DNA reads as TGTGCCAGCAGCGTCACGAGCTATAATTCACCCCTCCACTTT. Its protein product is CASSVTSYNSPLHF.

The chain employs TRBV4-3 and TRBJ2-1; TRBD2 matches at 9 bases. J was trimmed by 9 bases and V by 0 bases; bases with no gene match: 9. The germline V gene encodes CDR1 LGHNA and CDR2 YSLEER. The CDR3 consists of 16 residues. CDR3 amino acids: CASSQEMAGGRSEQFF. The CDR3 coding sequence is TGCGCCAGCAGCCAAGAGATGGCGGGAGGGCGCAGTGAGCAGTTCTTC.

The CDR3 here is CASSLTFSSADEQYF. CDR3 nucleotides: TGTGCCAGTAGTCTTACCTTCTCTAGCGCGGACGAGCAGTACTTC. V and J are TRBV19 and TRBJ2-7; a possible D gene is TRBD2 (6 bases). CDR3 size: 15 residues. The ends were cut back, 5 bases at V and 5 bases at J, with 19 bases in the middle. Germline assignment: CDR1 LNHDA and CDR2 SQIVND (reference sequence).

In this sample, this clone turned up a few times. The V gene is TRBV11-3, the J gene TRBJ2-7, with TRBD1 matching over 9 bases. The CDR3 extends over 14 amino acids. Germline V gene data show CDR1 as SGHNT and CDR2 as YENEEA. V shed 5 bases and J 3 bases; nucleotides not matched to a gene: 5. In DNA, the CDR3 is TGTGCCAGCAGCCTCCGACAGGGGGACTACGAGCAGTACTTC. Its translation: CASSLRQGDYEQYF. Supplemented by reference TRBV11-3 and TRBJ2-7, the full variable domain reads EAGVVQSPRYKIIEKKQPVAFWCNPISGHNTLYWYLQNLGQGPELLIRYENEEAVDDSQLPKDRFSAERLKGVDSTLKIQPAELGDSAVYLCASSLRQGDYEQYFGPGTRLTVT.

The rearrangement links TRBV21-1 to TRBJ1-1. TRBV21-1 is a listed pseudogene. The CDR3 loop spans 13 amino acids. The CDR3 spells CAPRGALLSEAFF. CDR3 bases: TGTGCCCCCCGGGGGGCGCTTCTTTCTGAAGCTTTCTTT.

This chain connects TRBV18 to TRBJ1-1, with a possible D match to TRBD1 (6 bases). Germline V lookup: CDR1 KGHSH, CDR2 LQKENI. Trimming removed 3 bases from V and 5 bases from J, with 13 bases in between. This CDR3 has 14 residues. The CDR3 here is CASSPGGPRTEAFF. The CDR3 DNA sequence: TGTGCCAGCTCACCCGGGGGGCCTCGAACTGAAGCTTTCTTT.

A word on this clone: One junction end disagrees with the germline gene, perhaps due to a read error. The chain joins TRBV3-1 (or the pseudogene TRBV3-2) to TRBJ2-1; 7 bases match TRBD2. Germline V gene lookup returns CDR1 LGHDT and CDR2 YNNKEL (reference sequence). The length of the CDR3 is 14 residues. The CDR3 here is CATSRSAGYNEQFF. The CDR3 DNA follows: TGTGCCACCAGCCGATCAGCGGGGTACAATGAGCAGTTCTTC.

V gene TRBV6-2 or TRBV6-3 combines with J gene TRBJ2-3; 9 bases agree with TRBD2. CDR3 size: 15 residues. The ends lost 5 bases at V and 5 bases at J; junction bases unmatched: 8. The germline V gene encodes CDR1 MNHEY and CDR2 SVGEGT. CDR3 region: CASSGLREGGDTQYF. CDR3 DNA sequence: TGTGCCAGCAGTGGTCTGCGGGAGGGAGGAGATACGCAGTATTTT.

This chain uses TRBV27 with TRBJ1-6; no definite D call. CDR1 and CDR2 from the germline V gene are MNHEY and SMNVEV (reference sequence). Trimming left V 2 bases short and J 6 bases short, with 8 bases between. The CDR3 has 14 residues. The CDR3 here is CASSLPGGNSPLHF. The CDR3 DNA reads TGTGCCAGCAGTTTACCGGGAGGTAATTCACCCCTCCACTTT.

This clone was seen a few times. The chain uses TRBV7-2 and TRBJ1-5; TRBD1 matches at 8 bases. CDR3 size: 15 residues. J was trimmed by 5 bases and V by 5 bases; bases with no gene match: 8. Germline CDR1 and CDR2: SGHTA and FQGNSA. CDR3 DNA: TGTGCCAGCAGCACCGGACAGGGAGGGTATCAGCCCCAGCATTTT. Its protein is CASSTGQGGYQPQHF.

This chain connects TRBV7-8 to TRBJ1-5, with TRBD1 matching over 7 bases. CDR3 length: 15 residues. V lost 4 bases and J lost 2; bases outside the gene matches: 5. Germline lookup yields CDR1 SGHVS and CDR2 FQNEAQ. As DNA, the CDR3 is TGTGCCAGCAGCTCACAGGGGAAGGGCAATCAGCCCCAGCATTTT. It encodes CASSSQGKGNQPQHF.

The J gene is TRBJ1-1, the V gene TRBV15, with 11 bases matching TRBD1. CDR1 LNHNV and CDR2 YYDKDF come from the germline V gene (reference sequence). The trim removed 5 bases at V and 4 bases at J, leaving 0 bases unmatched. The CDR3 extends over 13 amino acids. The CDR3 DNA reads TGTGCCACCAGCGGACAGGGGGCCACTGAAGCTTTCTTT. Translation gives CATSGQGATEAFF.

The chain combines TRBV4-1 with TRBJ2-5; 8 nucleotides match TRBD1. V dropped 4 bases and J dropped 5; count of bases not matched to a gene: 9. Germline CDR1 is MGHRA and CDR2 is YSYEKL. The CDR3 has 15 residues. The CDR3 nucleotides are TGCGCCAGCAGCCCCGGACAGGGTCTGGGTGAGACCCAGTACTTC. It codes for CASSPGQGLGETQYF.

The chain recombines TRBV5-1 with TRBJ2-3, with 11 bases fitting TRBD2. CDR3 size: 15 residues. CDR1 is SGHRS, CDR2 YFSETQ, per germline. Trimming at V came to 4 bases and at J to 5 bases, leaving 6 bases not matched to a gene. This CDR3 is CASSLSGGAVDTQYF. CDR3 DNA sequence: TGCGCCAGCAGCCTTAGCGGGGGGGCCGTAGATACGCAGTATTTT.

CDR3 coding DNA: TGTGCCAGCTCCCCCTGGACAGGGGGCGCGTACTATGGCTACACCTTC. It is translated as CASSPWTGGAYYGYTF. The chain couples TRBV18 to TRBJ1-2, with 11 bases aligning to TRBD1. The V gene's germline CDR1 is KGHSH and CDR2 LQKENI. The J segment lost 3 bases and the V segment lost 6 bases, leaving 9 bases of the junction unmatched. The CDR3 consists of 16 residues.

J is TRBJ2-2 and V is TRBV5-4, with 7 bases aligning to TRBD1. CDR3 size: 16 residues. Per the germline V gene, CDR1 is SGHNT and CDR2 is YYREEE (reference sequence). V lost 3 bases, J lost 4 bases, and 9 bases stayed unmatched. CDR3 nucleotides: TGTGCCAGCAGCTCGCCGGGACAGACCAGCACCGGGGAGCTGTTTTTT. This encodes CASSSPGQTSTGELFF.

This rearrangement joins TRBV7-9 to TRBJ1-4; 9 bases line up with TRBD1. Germline-derived CDR1 and CDR2 are SEHNR and FQNEAQ (reference sequence). This CDR3 has 14 residues. With 2 bases clipped from V and 13 bases from J, the junction kept 8 bases outside the gene matches. CDR3 in amino acids: CASSLKEQGAGLFF. CDR3 nucleotide sequence: TGTGCCAGCAGCTTAAAGGAACAGGGGGCCGGACTGTTTTTT.

This chain connects TRBV20-1 to TRBJ1-3; D might be TRBD1 (5 bases). Trimming cost V 3 bases and J 0 bases, with 12 bases left between them. Germline CDR1 is DFQATT and CDR2 is SNEGSKA (reference sequence). CDR3 length equals 15 residues. CDR3 DNA sequence: TGCAGTGCTAGTGGCGGGGCCGGCTCTGGAAACACCATATATTTT. Protein: CSASGGAGSGNTIYF.

This clone was seen only once. The rearrangement links TRBV27 to TRBJ1-5; 7 bases fit TRBD1. Germline CDR1 is MNHEY and CDR2 is SMNVEV (reference sequence). V lost 2 bases and J lost 3; bases outside the gene matches: 4. This CDR3 has 15 amino acids. The CDR3 DNA is TGTGCCAGCAGTTTACTTGGGACAGCCAATCAGCCCCAGCATTTT. Its translation: CASSLLGTANQPQHF.

The chain couples TRBV5-5 to TRBJ1-1, with 8 nucleotides matching TRBD1. This CDR3 contains 14 residues. V shed 4 bases and J 8 bases; nucleotides not matched to a gene: 10. Germline-derived CDR1 and CDR2 are SGHKS and YYEKEE (reference sequence). The CDR3 loop reads CASSLHSRGPEAFF. The CDR3 nucleotides read TGTGCCAGCAGCCTCCACTCCAGGGGGCCGGAAGCTTTCTTT. The whole variable domain, filled in from reference TRBV5-5 and TRBJ1-1, reads DAGVTQSPTHLIKTRGQQVTLRCSPISGHKSVSWYQQVLGQGPQFIFQYYEKEERGRGNFPDRFSARQFPNYSSELNVNALLLGDSALYLCASSLHSRGPEAFFGQGTRLTVV.

The chain uses TRBV9 and TRBJ1-6; D unresolved. V was shortened by 4 bases and J by 7 bases, with 9 bases between the two germline ends. The CDR3 is 13 residues long. From germline, CDR1 is SGDLS and CDR2 YYNGEE. CDR3: CASSPQLNSPLHF. In nucleotides, the CDR3 is TGTGCCAGCAGCCCCCAGTTAAATTCACCCCTCCACTTT. The full variable domain, in which reference TRBV9 and TRBJ1-6 provide the parts outside the CDR3, is DSGVTQTPKHLITATGQRVTLRCSPRSGDLSVYWYQQSLDQGLQFLIQYYNGEERAKGNILERFSAQQFPDLHSELNLSSLELGDSALYFCASSPQLNSPLHFGNGTRLTVT.

The chain recombines TRBV19 with TRBJ2-5; a weak D match, TRBD2 (6 bases). V was cut by 3 bases and J by 0 bases, with 8 bases left in between. The CDR3 is 14 residues long. Germline-derived CDR1 and CDR2 are LNHDA and SQIVND (reference sequence). CDR3 DNA sequence: TGTGCCAGTAGTATCTGGGGGGACCAAGAGACCCAGTACTTC. It yields the protein CASSIWGDQETQYF.

The table lists this clone with a count of one. The chain carries TRBV3-1 (or the pseudogene TRBV3-2) and TRBJ2-1; 13 positions agree with TRBD2. The CDR3 totals 20 residues. The germline CDR1 and CDR2 sequences are LGHDT and YNNKEL (reference sequence). The trim removed 3 bases at V and 0 bases at J, leaving 11 bases unmatched. This chain's CDR3 is CASSHTRTSGGGGSYNEQFF. CDR3 sequence (DNA): TGTGCCAGCAGCCACACCAGGACTAGCGGGGGAGGGGGCTCCTACAATGAGCAGTTCTTC.

This clone occurred once. Other DNA sequences in this sample translate to the same CDR3. This rearrangement joins TRBV30 to TRBJ1-4; the D is unclear. Trimming left V 0 bases short and J 4 bases short, with 3 bases between. CDR1 GTSNPN and CDR2 SVGIG come from the germline V gene (reference sequence). The CDR3 totals 12 residues. Written as DNA, the CDR3 is TGTGCCTGGAGTGTACTTAATGAAAAACTGTTTTTT. Its translation: CAWSVLNEKLFF.

This chain uses TRBV3-1 (or the pseudogene TRBV3-2) with TRBJ2-5, with 9 bases identical to TRBD2. V trimming: 0 bases; J trimming: 1 base; junction bases outside the gene matches: 3. Germline V CDR1 and CDR2: LGHDT, YNNKEL (reference sequence). The CDR3 has 16 residues. The CDR3 here is CASSQEIAGAQETQYF. The CDR3 DNA is TGTGCCAGCAGCCAAGAAATAGCGGGAGCCCAAGAGACCCAGTACTTC.